These T cell receptor beta chains were read from a single sample in a study of T cells in Graves' hyperthyroidism and ophthalmopathy. TCRdb reprocessed the multiplex PCR reads via MiXCR and lists one record per CDR3 protein. The sample shows fewer than 650,000 distinct CDR3 sequences, 12% to 15% of them seen only once. The sequencing input was blood. These receptors all stem from a woman aged 35 to 49 with Graves' hyperthyroidism. The conserved cysteine and the conserved F or W are not part of the CDR3 here.

v_call,j_call,cdr3_aa
TRBV5-5,TRBJ2-7,ASSELAGRSYEQY
TRBV7-3,TRBJ2-1,ASSHRENEQF
TRBV7-3,TRBJ2-7,ASSVGPEETYEQY
TRBV20-1,TRBJ2-3,SARDQLAGRTDTQY
TRBV11-2,TRBJ2-7,ASSLSDSYYEQY
TRBV28,TRBJ2-1,ASSNQGLGSDEQF
TRBV30,TRBJ1-1,AWSNRGTEAF
TRBV28,TRBJ2-1,ASSLSGYGGLYNEQF
TRBV12-3/TRBV12-4,TRBJ1-1,ASSFGGIEAF
TRBV20-1,TRBJ2-1,SARVLSSGRNLSYNEQF
TRBV7-2,TRBJ1-5,ASRLTGLSNQPQH